This TCR beta chain was captured by sequencing in a study of cytomegalovirus exposure and HLA in healthy donors (dated by TCRdb to 2017 to 2019). Study-wide context: The roughly 650 repertoires of the first cohort and the approximately 110 validation repertoires were produced on the same platform, according to a later analysis. The study aimed to test whether signatures of past pathogen exposure could be identified by cataloging public T cell receptors. Besides the first cohort of about 730 subjects, a separate validation cohort made up of about 120 different subjects was used. To predict cytomegalovirus infection status, the study combined high-throughput TCR immunosequencing, statistical association of individual TCRs with disease status, and machine learning.

Cut back by 4 bases and 5 bases, the V and J ends lie 16 bases apart. The germline V gene provides CDR1 SGDLS and CDR2 YYNGEE. From the cysteine up to the phenylalanine, the CDR3 has a length of 15 residues. Only the CDR3 region is kept as DNA, spanning 45 bases read in frame from base 1. In this sample, this clone turned up once. Its antigen remains unidentified. No per-base quality is available; no much larger clone lies one base away. The donors were included in the validation cohort of some 120 subjects, a group kept apart from the roughly 670-subject first cohort. Points the paper makes about the study in general: Most TCR sequences were observed very rarely across donors, whereas some public TCRs were present in many individuals. Of the cluster scores, 85% to 95% were above 0 in a later analysis, which found that TCRs clustered in the first cohort also tended to co-occur in the approximately 130 validation repertoires. In both the original and validation cohorts, the classifier was reported to diagnose cytomegalovirus status with high specificity and sensitivity. A total of about 180 TCR beta chains were listed by the study as associated with cytomegalovirus. According to the authors, the approach could potentially be generalized to other disease states and immunological phenotypes. A few of the identified cytomegalovirus-associated TCR beta chains were confirmed in vitro to be specific for cytomegalovirus antigens. The validation cohort had no HLA typing available for a later analysis, so co-occurrence within that cohort was assessed over all 120 or so repertoires.

Library prep was done by the immunoSEQ multiplex PCR assay. The authors processed their data as follows. To diagnose cytomegalovirus status from the catalog of TCR beta chain sequences, a statistical classification framework was built. Imported from immuneACCESS, the table was reduced by TCRdb to in-frame sequences with V and J called. These copies leave out some clones; in studies compared against another copy, an unresolved V gene accounts for under half, and the cause of the remainder is not known. V and J calls and clone size are copied from that table; D and trimming were computed from the DNA. The sample table lists 260,000 or so clones, 87% of them with a count of one. Of the sample, about 2.8% falls within the top ten clones.

The V and J segments used are TRBV9 and TRBJ2-1; 5 matching bases give a weak D call of TRBD1. The sequenced sample consisted of PBMCs. The sequence came from a man aged 18 to 30 in good health and CMV-seronegative. The CDR3 region reads CASSLQGITNNEQFF. The DNA reads TGTGCCAGCAGCCTTCAGGGAATAACGAACAATGAGCAGTTCTTC.